This T cell receptor (beta chain) was sequenced for a study of Ad26.COV2.S vaccination and SARS-CoV-2 variants. Turning to the study itself: Ad26.COV2.S given intramuscularly, once or twice 56 days apart.

Germline CDR1 and CDR2: SGDLS and YYNGEE. The CDR3 has 16 amino acids. J was trimmed by 3 bases and V by 4 bases; bases with no gene match: 9. Findings and caveats of the study: Possible underestimation of total T cell responses by the TCR breadth and depth analyses was noted. Those who received the vaccine showed greater spike-specific TCR breadth than those given placebo.

Notes on this clone: Antigen specificity is unknown.

Clones were sequenced by immunoSEQ multiplex PCR, and TCRdb holds only the in-frame ones, with some missing. The sample yields approximately 420,000 clones, roughly 90% seen once. Treatment specified: roughly 19 received Ad26.COV2.S at low or high dose, single or two shots; roughly five received placebo; per-sample allocation not given. Sampling was done on day 63 after the first vaccine or placebo injection. An Ad26 vector was used to express Wuhan-strain SARS-CoV-2 spike as the vaccine. Sequences were derived from peripheral blood, sampled in a trial of Ad26.COV2.S vaccine versus placebo. V is TRBV9 and J is TRBJ2-2; 7 bases are shared with TRBD2. This clonotype was sampled from a person aged 18-65 years who received the Ad26.COV2.S COVID-19 vaccine or a placebo. For the CDR3, the DNA is TGTGCCAGCAGCCCCCGGACTAGTGCGGACACCGGGGAGCTGTTTTTT. It specifies CASSPRTSADTGELFF.